This TCR beta chain was sequenced in a study of lung T cells in sarcoidosis with Löfgren's syndrome. Study-level results: TRAV12-1 and TRBV2 were reportedly most expanded in Löfgren's patients.

TCRdb reprocessed the reads via MiXCR and lists one record per CDR3 protein. This sample has more than 50,000 distinct CDR3 sequences, with 21% found just once. Germline-derived CDR1 and CDR2 are MNHNY and SVGAGI (reference sequence). The CDR3 extends over 17 amino acids. With 0 bases removed from V and 5 bases from J, the gap between germline ends came to 19 bases. This clonotype was detected ten times or more. What it binds is unknown. The chain uses TRBV6-6 and TRBJ1-1, with D maybe TRBD1 (5 bases). The receptor's source is a human donor with sarcoidosis (Löfgren's syndrome or another form), or a control subject (not recorded which). Specimen: CD4+ T cells from PBMCs. CDR3 sequence reads: CASSYSLTGGPRTEAFF. CDR3 in DNA: TGTGCCAGCAGTTACTCCCTTACGGGGGGTCCGCGGACTGAAGCTTTCTTT.